These 5 T cell receptor beta chains share one sample of origin, sequenced in a study of OX40 agonist ivuxolimab in advanced cancers. Generated by immunoSEQ multiplex PCR, the TCRdb table keeps only in-frame clones and is missing some. The sample lists around 15,000 clones, just under 80% occurring once. This specimen consisted of CD4+ or CD8+ T cells sorted from blood, obtained in a trial of the OX40 agonist ivuxolimab. Receptors originate from an adult with an advanced solid tumor such as melanoma, head and neck, liver or kidney cancer.

This clone was detected a few times. This chain links TRBV10-1 with TRBJ1-2; a possible D gene is TRBD1 (5 bases). Germline CDR1 reads WNHNN; CDR2 reads SYGVQD (reference sequence). The CDR3 has 16 residues. Trimming shortened V by 4 bases and J by 4 bases, and 19 bases separated the two germline ends. CDR3 amino acids: CASSGLDPGGGYGYTF. Written as DNA, the CDR3 is TGCGCCAGCAGTGGATTGGACCCGGGGGGAGGCTATGGCTACACCTTC.

This chain joins TRBV4-3 and TRBJ1-2; D is uncertain. This CDR3 contains 18 residues. Germline V CDR1 and CDR2: LGHNA, YSLEER. V was trimmed by 0 bases and J by 2 bases, leaving 19 bases between them. The CDR3 DNA reads TGCGCCAGCAGCCAAGAAGTACCTTGGAGGGTAGCGAACTATGGCTACACCTTC. Its translation is CASSQEVPWRVANYGYTF.

This clone occurred once. V usage is TRBV9 and J usage is TRBJ2-3, with D unresolved. The CDR3 length is 13 residues. CDR1 is SGDLS, CDR2 YYNGEE, per germline. V dropped 0 bases and J dropped 4 bases, with 6 bases sitting between them. The CDR3 region has the DNA TGTGCCAGCAGCGTAGATCTCGCAGATACGCAGTATTTT. Its protein product is CASSVDLADTQYF.

In this sample, this clone turned up a few times. This chain uses TRBV5-6 with TRBJ2-3, with D tentatively TRBD1 (5 bases). This CDR3 contains 15 residues. With 3 bases removed from V and 3 bases from J, the gap between germline ends came to 14 bases. CDR1 is SGHDT and CDR2 is YYEEEE in the germline V gene. The CDR3 reads CASSSQGFGTDTQYF. CDR3 DNA sequence: TGTGCCAGCAGCTCCCAGGGTTTCGGGACAGATACGCAGTATTTT. Looking up the rest from reference TRBV5-6 and TRBJ2-3 gives the full variable domain: DAGVTQSPTHLIKTRGQQVTLRCSPKSGHDTVSWYQQALGQGPQFIFQYYEEEERQRGNFPDRFSGHQFPNYSSELNVNALLLGDSALYLCASSSQGFGTDTQYFGPGTRLTVL.

CDR3 DNA: TGCAGCGTCCTAGCGGGAGGTATCTACGAGCAGTACTTC. Translating it yields CSVLAGGIYEQYF. The gene calls are TRBV29-1 and TRBJ2-7, with 11 bases lining up with TRBD2. CDR3 length: 13 residues. J was trimmed by 3 bases and V by 6 bases; bases with no gene match: 4. Germline V gives CDR1 SQVTM, CDR2 ANQGSEA.